The clone carrying this TCR beta chain was recorded a few times. Its antigen is not identified. Trimming removed 5 bases at V and 1 base at J, with 15 bases between. The germline V gene has CDR1 SGHAT and CDR2 FQNNGV. The CDR3 is 15 amino acids. The data are from a study of T cells after yellow fever vaccination. Study observations and caveats: In post-booster samples, most primary-vaccination clones reappeared (approximately 97% CD4, 88% CD8). One caveat is that FACS-sorted repertoires could contain abundant clonotypes contaminating from the bulk population. Only a small proportion of the clonotypes turned up in both the CD4 and the CD8 compartments, likely arising from convergent recombination.

Template switching with 5'RACE generated the TCR cDNA and added a universal primer site and UMIs. TCRdb reanalysed the 5' RACE reads using MiXCR and keeps one entry per CDR3 protein. Altogether 500,000 to 650,000 distinct CDR3 sequences are present, roughly 12% being singletons, with the ten largest covering 11% to 15%. The chain carries TRBV11-2 and TRBJ2-7; tentatively, D is TRBD1 (5 bases). Source: PBMCs, taken on the day of the yellow fever booster vaccination. The TCR was taken from a man aged 30 to 45 who received the YFV17D yellow fever vaccine. The CDR3 DNA is TGTGCCAGCAGCCCTAGTGGGGCATTATCCTACGAGCAGTACTTC. It codes for CASSPSGALSYEQYF.